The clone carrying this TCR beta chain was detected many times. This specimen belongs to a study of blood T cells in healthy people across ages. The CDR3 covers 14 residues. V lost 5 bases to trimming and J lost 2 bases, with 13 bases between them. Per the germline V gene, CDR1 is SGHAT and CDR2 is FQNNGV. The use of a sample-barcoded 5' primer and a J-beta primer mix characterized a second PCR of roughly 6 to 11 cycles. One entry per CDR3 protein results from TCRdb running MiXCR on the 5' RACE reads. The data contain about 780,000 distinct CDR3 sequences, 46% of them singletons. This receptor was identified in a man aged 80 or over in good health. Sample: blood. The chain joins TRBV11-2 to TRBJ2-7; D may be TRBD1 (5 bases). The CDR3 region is CASSPLGATYEQYF. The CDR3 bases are TGTGCCAGCAGCCCCTTAGGGGCCACCTACGAGCAGTACTTC.